This T cell receptor beta chain is drawn from a study of T-cell reconstitution after alpha-beta-depleted transplantation in children. Preparation of the TCRbeta library used unique molecular identifiers. TCRdb used MiXCR to reprocess the PCR reads, holding one entry per CDR3 protein. The sample includes 100,000 or so distinct CDR3 sequences, less than 6% of them seen just once. At least ten counts were recorded for this clonotype. This sequence originates from a female patient aged 2-10 years who had a stem cell transplant for Fanconi anemia, so the T cells may come from the graft donor. This sample comprised PBMCs, mostly from graft donor cells, obtained 60 days after TCRalphabeta/CD19-depleted stem cell transplant.

The CDR3 region is CSAIGQYEQYF. CDR3 DNA: TGCAGTGCTATAGGCCAGTACGAGCAGTACTTC. The chain recombines TRBV20-1 with TRBJ2-7, with D uncertain. Per the germline V gene, CDR1 is DFQATT and CDR2 is SNEGSKA (reference sequence). The V end was cut by 4 bases, the J end by 4 bases, with 8 bases between. CDR3 size: 11 residues.